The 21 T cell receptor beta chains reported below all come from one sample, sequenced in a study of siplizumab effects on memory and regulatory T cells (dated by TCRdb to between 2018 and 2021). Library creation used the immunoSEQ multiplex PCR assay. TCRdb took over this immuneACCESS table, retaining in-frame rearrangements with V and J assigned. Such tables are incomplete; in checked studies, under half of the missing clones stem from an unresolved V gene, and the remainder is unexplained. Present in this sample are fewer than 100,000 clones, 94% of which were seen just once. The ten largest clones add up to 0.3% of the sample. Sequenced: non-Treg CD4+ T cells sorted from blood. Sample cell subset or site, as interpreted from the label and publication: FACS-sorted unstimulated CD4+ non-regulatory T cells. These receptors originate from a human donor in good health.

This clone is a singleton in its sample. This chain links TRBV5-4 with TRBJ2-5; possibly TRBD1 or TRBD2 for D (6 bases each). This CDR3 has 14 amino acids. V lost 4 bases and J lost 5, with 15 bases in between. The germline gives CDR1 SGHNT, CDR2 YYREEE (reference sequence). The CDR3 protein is CASSLGGSRETQYF. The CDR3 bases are TGTGCCAGCAGCCTAGGGGGGTCAAGGGAGACCCAGTACTTC.

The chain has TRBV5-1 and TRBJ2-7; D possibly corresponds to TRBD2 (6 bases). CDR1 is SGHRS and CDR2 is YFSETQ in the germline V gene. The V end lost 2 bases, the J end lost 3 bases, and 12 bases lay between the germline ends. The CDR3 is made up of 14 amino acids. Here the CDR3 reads CASSFGGVVYEQYF. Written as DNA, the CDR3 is TGCGCCAGCAGCTTTGGAGGGGTGGTCTACGAGCAGTACTTC.

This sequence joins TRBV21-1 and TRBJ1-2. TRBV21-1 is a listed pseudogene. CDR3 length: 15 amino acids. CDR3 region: CASSNGAVTNYGYTF. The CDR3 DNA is TGTGCCAGCAGCAACGGAGCAGTCACTAACTATGGCTACACCTTC.

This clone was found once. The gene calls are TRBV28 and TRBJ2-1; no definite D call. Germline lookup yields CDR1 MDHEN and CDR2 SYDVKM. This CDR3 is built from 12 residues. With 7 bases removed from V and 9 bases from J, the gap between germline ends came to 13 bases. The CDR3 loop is CASKFIVGEQFF. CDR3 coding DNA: TGTGCCAGCAAGTTTATTGTCGGTGAGCAGTTCTTC.

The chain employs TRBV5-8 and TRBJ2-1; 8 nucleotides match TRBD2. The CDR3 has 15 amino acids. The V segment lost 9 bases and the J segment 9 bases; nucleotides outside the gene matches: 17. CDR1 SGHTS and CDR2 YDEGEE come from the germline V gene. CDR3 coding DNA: TGTGCCACCAAACTAAGCGGGGGTCCAGAAGGTGAGCAGTTCTTC. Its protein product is CATKLSGGPEGEQFF. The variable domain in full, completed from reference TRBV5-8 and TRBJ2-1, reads EAGVTQSPTHLIKTRGQQATLRCSPISGHTSVYWYQQALGLGLQFLLWYDEGEERNRGNFPPRFSGRQFPNYSSELNVNALELEDSALYLCATKLSGGPEGEQFFGPGTRLTVL.

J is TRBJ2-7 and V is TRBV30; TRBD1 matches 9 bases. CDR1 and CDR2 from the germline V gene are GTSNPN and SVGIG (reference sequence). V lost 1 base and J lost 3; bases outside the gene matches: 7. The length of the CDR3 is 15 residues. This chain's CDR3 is CAWSGGTGKGYEQYF. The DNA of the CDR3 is TGTGCCTGGAGTGGGGGGACAGGGAAGGGCTACGAGCAGTACTTC. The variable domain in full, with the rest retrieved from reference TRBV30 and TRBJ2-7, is SQTIHQWPATLVQPVGSPLSLECTVEGTSNPNLYWYRQAAGRGLQLLFYSVGIGQISSEVPQNLSASRPQDRQFILSSKKLLLSDSGFYLCAWSGGTGKGYEQYFGPGTRLTVT.

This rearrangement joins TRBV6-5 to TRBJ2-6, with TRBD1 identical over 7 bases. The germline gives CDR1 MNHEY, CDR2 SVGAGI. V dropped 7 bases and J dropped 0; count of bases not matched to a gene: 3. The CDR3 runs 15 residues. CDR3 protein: CASKRGLSGANVLTF. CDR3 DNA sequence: TGTGCCAGCAAGAGGGGGCTCTCTGGGGCCAACGTCCTGACTTTC.

CDR3 DNA: TGTGCCTGGAGTGGCGGGACTCCTGCCTACAATGAGCAGTTCTTC. Amino acids: CAWSGGTPAYNEQFF. The chain carries TRBV30 and TRBJ2-1, with D perhaps matching TRBD2 (6 bases). This CDR3 spans 15 amino acids. V shed 1 base and J shed 2 bases, with 12 bases lying between them. CDR1 and CDR2 from the germline V gene are GTSNPN and SVGIG (reference sequence).

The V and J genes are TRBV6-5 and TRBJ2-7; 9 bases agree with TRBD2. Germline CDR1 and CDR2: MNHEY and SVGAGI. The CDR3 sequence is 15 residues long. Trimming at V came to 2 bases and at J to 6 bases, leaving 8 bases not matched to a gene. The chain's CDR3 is CASSYTPGLAGEQYF. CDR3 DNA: TGTGCCAGCAGTTACACGCCGGGACTAGCCGGCGAGCAGTACTTC.

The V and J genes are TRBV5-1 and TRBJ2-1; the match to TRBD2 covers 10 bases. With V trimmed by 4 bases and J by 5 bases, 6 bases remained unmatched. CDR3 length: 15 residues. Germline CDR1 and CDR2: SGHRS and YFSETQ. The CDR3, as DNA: TGCGCCAGCAGCGCGGGACTAGCGATAAACAATGAGCAGTTCTTC. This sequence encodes CASSAGLAINNEQFF.

The CDR3 nucleotides read TGTGCCAGCAGCACGAGGACAGGGGGCGCGGTAAGGGAGACCCAGTACTTC. Its translation: CASSTRTGGAVRETQYF. The rearrangement joins TRBV9 to TRBJ2-5; 11 bases are shared with TRBD1. Per germline, CDR1 SGDLS and CDR2 YYNGEE. Germline trimming cut 4 bases from V and 5 bases from J; bases unmatched to any gene: 13. The CDR3 consists of 17 residues.

The CDR3 is CAISQLQGNEQYF. In DNA form, the CDR3 reads TGTGCCATCAGCCAACTTCAGGGGAACGAGCAGTACTTC. V gene TRBV10-3 combines with J gene TRBJ2-7; TRBD1 is a possible D gene (6 bases). Germline V gene data show CDR1 as ENHRY and CDR2 as SYGVKD. V dropped 6 bases and J dropped 5 bases, with 14 bases sitting between them. This CDR3 is 13 amino acids long.

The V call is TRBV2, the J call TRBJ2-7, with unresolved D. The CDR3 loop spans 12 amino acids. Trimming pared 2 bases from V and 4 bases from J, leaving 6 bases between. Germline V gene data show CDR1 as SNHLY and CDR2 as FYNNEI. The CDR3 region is CASSELVYEQYF. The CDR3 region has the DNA TGTGCCAGCAGTGAATTAGTATACGAGCAGTACTTC.

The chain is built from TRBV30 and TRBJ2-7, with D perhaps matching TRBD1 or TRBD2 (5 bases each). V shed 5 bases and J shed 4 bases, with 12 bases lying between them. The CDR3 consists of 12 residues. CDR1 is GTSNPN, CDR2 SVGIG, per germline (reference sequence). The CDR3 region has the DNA TGTGCCTGGGGGACCGGGGTATACGAGCAGTACTTC. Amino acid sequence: CAWGTGVYEQYF.

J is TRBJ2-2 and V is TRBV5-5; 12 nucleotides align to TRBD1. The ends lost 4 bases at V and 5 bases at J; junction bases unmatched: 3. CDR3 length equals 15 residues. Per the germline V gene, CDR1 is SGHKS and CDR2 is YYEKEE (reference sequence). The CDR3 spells CASSAGQGATGELFF. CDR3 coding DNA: TGTGCCAGCAGCGCGGGACAGGGGGCTACCGGGGAGCTGTTTTTT. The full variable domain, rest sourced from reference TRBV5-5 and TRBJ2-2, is DAGVTQSPTHLIKTRGQQVTLRCSPISGHKSVSWYQQVLGQGPQFIFQYYEKEERGRGNFPDRFSARQFPNYSSELNVNALLLGDSALYLCASSAGQGATGELFFGEGSRLTVL.

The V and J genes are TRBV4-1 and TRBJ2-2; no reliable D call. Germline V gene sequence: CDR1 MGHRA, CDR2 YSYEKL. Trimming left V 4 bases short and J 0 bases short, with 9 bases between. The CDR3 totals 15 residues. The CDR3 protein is CASSLISSNTGELFF. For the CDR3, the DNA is TGCGCCAGCAGCCTTATTAGTTCGAACACCGGGGAGCTGTTTTTT.

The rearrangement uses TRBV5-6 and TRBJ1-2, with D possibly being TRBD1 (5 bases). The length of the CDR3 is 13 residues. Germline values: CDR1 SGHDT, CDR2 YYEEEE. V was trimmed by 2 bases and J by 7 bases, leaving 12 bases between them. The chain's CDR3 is CASSFQGRGGYTF. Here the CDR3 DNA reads TGTGCCAGCAGCTTCCAGGGTAGGGGTGGCTACACCTTC.

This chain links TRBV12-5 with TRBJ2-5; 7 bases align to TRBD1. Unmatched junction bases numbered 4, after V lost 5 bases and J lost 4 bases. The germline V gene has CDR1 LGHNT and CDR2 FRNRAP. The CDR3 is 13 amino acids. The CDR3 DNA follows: TGTGCTAGTGGTATAGGGGGCGGAGAGACCCAGTACTTC. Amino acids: CASGIGGGETQYF.

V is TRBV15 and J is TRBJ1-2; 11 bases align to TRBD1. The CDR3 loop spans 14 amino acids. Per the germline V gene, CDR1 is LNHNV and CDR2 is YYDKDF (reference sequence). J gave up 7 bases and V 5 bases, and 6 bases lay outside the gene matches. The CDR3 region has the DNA TGTGCCACCAGCGGTGGACAGGGGGCTGGTGGCTACACCTTC. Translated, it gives CATSGGQGAGGYTF. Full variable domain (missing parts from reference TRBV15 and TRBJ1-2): DAMVIQNPRYQVTQFGKPVTLSCSQTLNHNVMYWYQQKSSQAPKLLFHYYDKDFNNEADTPDNFQSRRPNTSFCFLDIRSPGLGDTAMYLCATSGGQGAGGYTFGSGTRLTVV.

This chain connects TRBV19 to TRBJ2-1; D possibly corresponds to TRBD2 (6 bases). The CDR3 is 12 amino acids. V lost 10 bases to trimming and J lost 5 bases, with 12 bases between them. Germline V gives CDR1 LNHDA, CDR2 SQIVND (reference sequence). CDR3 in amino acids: CATRTKNNEQFF. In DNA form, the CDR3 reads TGTGCCACCAGGACTAAAAACAATGAGCAGTTCTTC. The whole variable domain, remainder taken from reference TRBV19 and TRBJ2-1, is DGGITQSPKYLFRKEGQNVTLSCEQNLNHDAMYWYRQDPGQGLRLIYYSQIVNDFQKGDIAEGYSVSREKKESFPLTVTSAQKNPTAFYLCATRTKNNEQFFGPGTRLTVL.

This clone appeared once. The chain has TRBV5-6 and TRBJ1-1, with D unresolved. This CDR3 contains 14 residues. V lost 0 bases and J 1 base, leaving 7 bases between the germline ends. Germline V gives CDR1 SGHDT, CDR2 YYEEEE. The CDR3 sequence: CASSLEAGNTEAFF. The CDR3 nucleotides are TGTGCCAGCAGCTTGGAGGCCGGGAACACTGAAGCTTTCTTT.